This entry describes one TCR beta chain. Its antigen is unidentified. This specimen comes from a study of shared clonotypes between healthy human individuals. V was clipped by 0 bases and J by 6 bases, with 12 bases between them. Germline loops: CDR1 SGDLS, CDR2 YYNGEE. The CDR3 sequence is 14 residues long. Positively selected for CCR7, the CD45RO-negative cells used as naive CD8 cells excluded terminally differentiated effector memory CD45RA+ cells. Donors had no recently reported acute infections or vaccinations and were HIV-negative. Overall study results and limits: Limited genetic and exposure-history diversity came from having few donors. Sequencing depth was expected to affect clonotype sharing among donors.

The material for each subset, its genomic DNA, was split evenly across several immunoSEQ plates. Produced via immunoSEQ multiplex PCR; TCRdb's table is partial and in-frame only. The table includes about 2 million clones, over 85% detected once. The TCR comes from a young man in good health. Sequenced sample: naive CD8+ T cells sorted from blood. The chain uses TRBV9 and TRBJ1-1; no clear D gene. The CDR3 nucleotides read TGTGCCAGCAGCGTAGGAGCGATGACGGCTGAAGCTTTCTTT. Its protein is CASSVGAMTAEAFF.